The 20 T cell receptor beta chains below were found in one sample sequenced in a study of T cell responses to AZD1222 COVID-19 vaccine. Clones were read by immunoSEQ multiplex PCR, and TCRdb kept only the in-frame ones, dropping some. The sample holds 180,000 or so clones; approximately 90% are singletons and the top ten take 1.3%. The specimen comprised peripheral blood, sampled 28 days after the second AZD1222 dose. These TCRs come from an adult who received the AZD1222 COVID-19 vaccine.

V usage is TRBV15 and J usage is TRBJ1-2; 9 positions agree with TRBD1. V lost 0 bases, J lost 7 bases, and 12 bases stayed unmatched. Germline V lookup: CDR1 LNHNV, CDR2 YYDKDF (reference sequence). The CDR3 is made up of 17 amino acids. The CDR3 DNA reads TGTGCCACCAGCAGAGACACAGGGGGCTGGTCATGGTTTGGCTACACCTTC. Protein: CATSRDTGGWSWFGYTF.

CDR3: CASSYSGLAGGHGEQFF. The CDR3 DNA follows: TGTGCCAGCAGTTACTCCGGACTAGCGGGGGGGCACGGCGAGCAGTTCTTC. The chain employs TRBV3-1 (or the pseudogene TRBV3-2) and TRBJ2-1, with 15 nucleotides matching TRBD2. J was trimmed by 10 bases and V by 6 bases; bases with no gene match: 13. Germline values: CDR1 LGHDT, CDR2 YNNKEL (reference sequence). This CDR3 comprises 17 residues.

This sequence joins TRBV5-4 and TRBJ2-5; 10 bases map to TRBD1. J lost 4 bases, V lost 0 bases, and 6 bases had no gene match. The CDR3 loop spans 16 amino acids. Germline V gene data show CDR1 as SGHNT and CDR2 as YYREEE (reference sequence). The DNA for the CDR3 is TGTGCCAGCAGCTTGGGGGACAGGGGATCGGGAGAGACCCAGTACTTC. It codes for CASSLGDRGSGETQYF.

The chain employs TRBV27 and TRBJ2-3, with 7 nucleotides matching TRBD2. Per the germline V gene, CDR1 is MNHEY and CDR2 is SMNVEV (reference sequence). CDR3 length: 14 amino acids. J gave up 2 bases and V 6 bases, and 5 bases lay outside the gene matches. CDR3 region: CASSTSGNTDTQYF. CDR3 bases: TGTGCCAGCAGCACGAGCGGGAACACAGATACGCAGTATTTT.

This clone was detected once. The CDR3 DNA is TGTGCCAGCAGCCGAGACCGCCGGGACAGGGGATCACCCCTCCACTTT. Protein: CASSRDRRDRGSPLHF. The genes are TRBV3-1 (or the pseudogene TRBV3-2) and TRBJ1-6; 10 nucleotides agree with TRBD1. CDR1 LGHDT and CDR2 YNNKEL come from the germline V gene (reference sequence). V shed 4 bases, J shed 10 bases, and the junction held 10 bases outside the gene matches. The CDR3 is 16 amino acids.

This chain uses TRBV2 with TRBJ1-6; D unclear. The CDR3 sequence is 16 residues long. The germline V gene has CDR1 SNHLY and CDR2 FYNNEI. V was clipped by 3 bases and J by 6 bases, with 15 bases between them. CDR3 protein: CASSDLEPRLNSPLHF. In DNA form, the CDR3 reads TGTGCCAGCAGTGATTTGGAGCCTAGGCTTAATTCACCCCTCCACTTT.

This chain links TRBV6-5 with TRBJ2-5, with D perhaps given as TRBD1 or TRBD2 (5 bases each). Trimming cost V 2 bases and J 3 bases, with 10 bases left between them. CDR3 length equals 14 residues. CDR1 and CDR2 from the germline V gene are MNHEY and SVGAGI. In nucleotides, the CDR3 is TGTGCCAGCAGTTACGGTGGGGGAAAAGAGACCCAGTACTTC. Translating gives CASSYGGGKETQYF.

This rearrangement joins TRBV2 to TRBJ2-5; 14 bases are shared with TRBD2. The germline CDR1 and CDR2 sequences are SNHLY and FYNNEI. The CDR3 length is 15 residues. With V trimmed by 7 bases and J by 5 bases, 6 bases remained unmatched. In DNA form, the CDR3 reads TGTGCCAGCACCGGGACTAGCGGGGGTGGGGAGACCCAGTACTTC. Its protein product is CASTGTSGGGETQYF.

This clone was recorded only once. The chain joins TRBV2 to TRBJ2-5; the match to TRBD2 covers 7 bases. The V and J ends lost 4 bases and 3 bases, in that order; junction bases with no gene match: 14. Germline values: CDR1 SNHLY, CDR2 FYNNEI. This CDR3 region has 17 residues. The CDR3 region has the DNA TGTGCCAGCAGTGGGGTCGGGCTAGCGGCACGGGAAGAGACCCAGTACTTC. Protein product: CASSGVGLAAREETQYF.

The chain recombines TRBV12-5 with TRBJ1-3; D perhaps matches TRBD1 (5 bases). This CDR3 contains 14 residues. Trimming took 6 bases from V and 4 from J, leaving 13 bases between them. Germline CDR1 is LGHNT and CDR2 is FRNRAP. Here the CDR3 reads CASGRSGLGNTIYF. CDR3 nucleotide sequence: TGTGCTAGTGGCCGCTCGGGGCTCGGAAACACCATATATTTT.

This chain uses TRBV5-4 with TRBJ2-7, with TRBD1 matching over 7 bases. This CDR3 is 13 amino acids long. The ends lost 1 base at V and 7 bases at J; junction bases unmatched: 5. The germline CDR1 and CDR2 sequences are SGHNT and YYREEE (reference sequence). The CDR3 loop is CASSLTGDREQYF. The CDR3 bases are TGTGCCAGCAGCTTGACAGGGGATAGGGAGCAGTACTTC.

The chain employs TRBV11-2 and TRBJ2-3; 7 bases line up with TRBD1. The germline V gene has CDR1 SGHAT and CDR2 FQNNGV. The CDR3 covers 12 residues. Trimming removed 4 bases from V and 9 bases from J; junction bases left unmatched: 4. CDR3 residues: CASSWDSRTQYF. In nucleotides, the CDR3 is TGTGCCAGCAGCTGGGACAGTAGAACGCAGTATTTT.

The chain is built from TRBV2 and TRBJ1-2; D possibly corresponds to TRBD1 (5 bases). The CDR3 loop spans 12 amino acids. Between the trimmed V and J ends, which lost 6 bases and 4 bases, there was a span of 9 bases. Per the germline V gene, CDR1 is SNHLY and CDR2 is FYNNEI. CDR3 in DNA: TGTGCCAGCAGGGGGCAGGCCTATGGCTACACCTTC. Translating gives CASRGQAYGYTF.

V and J are TRBV15 and TRBJ1-1, with D maybe TRBD1 (5 bases). V shed 2 bases and J shed 3 bases, with 19 bases lying between them. Germline V lookup: CDR1 LNHNV, CDR2 YYDKDF (reference sequence). This CDR3 region has 17 residues. CDR3 protein: CATSRTGASGWDTEAFF. CDR3 nucleotide sequence: TGTGCCACCAGCAGAACCGGGGCTTCAGGGTGGGACACTGAAGCTTTCTTT. Filled out from reference TRBV15 and TRBJ1-1, the complete variable domain reads DAMVIQNPRYQVTQFGKPVTLSCSQTLNHNVMYWYQQKSSQAPKLLFHYYDKDFNNEADTPDNFQSRRPNTSFCFLDIRSPGLGDTAMYLCATSRTGASGWDTEAFFGQGTRLTVV.

The CDR3 spells CASSLGTGAYEQYF. CDR3 nucleotides: TGTGCCAGCAGCTTAGGGACAGGGGCCTACGAGCAGTACTTC. This chain joins TRBV11-2 and TRBJ2-7; the match to TRBD1 covers 9 bases. J was trimmed by 2 bases and V by 1 base; bases with no gene match: 0. Germline CDR1 is SGHAT and CDR2 is FQNNGV. The CDR3 spans 14 residues.

The rearrangement links TRBV30 to TRBJ1-6; D call uncertain. The CDR3 runs 13 residues. V dropped 5 bases and J dropped 9 bases, with 14 bases sitting between them. Germline V lookup: CDR1 GTSNPN, CDR2 SVGIG (reference sequence). This CDR3 is CAWQAAFASPLHF. CDR3 sequence (DNA): TGTGCCTGGCAGGCGGCGTTTGCTTCACCCCTCCACTTT. The entire variable domain, with the rest obtained from reference TRBV30 and TRBJ1-6, is as follows: SQTIHQWPATLVQPVGSPLSLECTVEGTSNPNLYWYRQAAGRGLQLLFYSVGIGQISSEVPQNLSASRPQDRQFILSSKKLLLSDSGFYLCAWQAAFASPLHFGNGTRLTVT.

The rearrangement links TRBV19 to TRBJ1-1; D perhaps matches TRBD1 (5 bases). Trimming took 7 bases from V and 5 from J, leaving 8 bases between them. The CDR3 consists of 11 residues. Germline values: CDR1 LNHDA, CDR2 SQIVND (reference sequence). The CDR3 nucleotides read TGTGCCAGTATGGGGGATACTGAAGCTTTCTTT. Its protein product is CASMGDTEAFF. The complete variable domain, with remaining parts taken from reference TRBV19 and TRBJ1-1, reads DGGITQSPKYLFRKEGQNVTLSCEQNLNHDAMYWYRQDPGQGLRLIYYSQIVNDFQKGDIAEGYSVSREKKESFPLTVTSAQKNPTAFYLCASMGDTEAFFGQGTRLTVV.

V usage is TRBV5-1 and J usage is TRBJ2-7; the D call may be TRBD1 or TRBD2 (6 bases each). CDR3 size: 15 residues. V lost 3 bases and J lost 7, with 20 bases in between. Germline V lookup: CDR1 SGHRS, CDR2 YFSETQ. Here the CDR3 DNA reads TGCGCCAGCAGCTCGCAGGGGTCTCAAGGGGGGGAGCAGTACTTC. Protein product: CASSSQGSQGGEQYF.

As to this clone: One end of the junction varies from germline; a read error may be responsible. This sequence joins TRBV14 and TRBJ1-2; the D is unclear. Germline V CDR1 and CDR2: SGHDN, FVKESK. There are 12 residues in the CDR3. The CDR3 loop reads CASSKRDFPALF. DNA of the CDR3: TGTGCCAGCAGCAAAAGAGACTTCCCCGCCCTCTTC.

The J gene is TRBJ1-1, the V gene TRBV30; TRBD1 matches at 10 bases. V gave up 1 base and J gave up 10 bases; unmatched junction bases: 6. This CDR3 contains 13 residues. In germline, CDR1 is GTSNPN, CDR2 SVGIG (reference sequence). The CDR3 region has the DNA TGTGCCTGGAGTGAGACCGACAGGGGGCGAGCTTTCTTT. Its translation is CAWSETDRGRAFF.